This entry concerns a single TCR beta chain. Its specificity is not known. The data were taken from a study of cytomegalovirus exposure and HLA in healthy donors. Overall study context: In an early release, HLA-typed donors contributed about 79 million unique TCR sequences.

The CDR3 loop spans 16 amino acids. Per the germline V gene, CDR1 is MGHDK and CDR2 is SYGVNS. V gave up 3 bases and J gave up 3 bases, with 14 bases separating them. The primer mix had 60 Vbeta and 13 Jbeta primers. TCRdb's copy holds only in-frame clones and misses some; the assay was immunoSEQ multiplex PCR. The sample has roughly 160,000 clones, around 85% seen once. Broader study findings: Reports indicate that TCR beta sequences accurately predicted the HLA-A and HLA-B alleles of most subjects. CMV antigen specificity was confirmed in vitro for a few CMV-associated chains. TCR sequences were mostly rare, though some public TCRs occurred in many donors.

The specimen sequenced was PBMCs. This sequence originates from a boy aged 2 to 9 in good health and CMV-seronegative. The chain carries TRBV25-1 and TRBJ2-2; a weak D match, TRBD2 (6 bases). The chain's CDR3 is CASSDGFGGYTGELFF. The CDR3 DNA reads as TGTGCCAGCAGTGACGGATTTGGGGGGTACACCGGGGAGCTGTTTTTT.